The 10 T cell receptor beta chains given below trace back to one sample, sequenced in a study of blood T cell repertoires in COVID-19. Sequencing used immunoSEQ multiplex PCR; TCRdb keeps in-frame clones, though not all of them. The sample yields around 380,000 clones, 80% to 90% seen once. The specimen sequenced was PBMCs or T cells enriched from blood (not recorded which). The origin of the receptors is a man aged 25-40 years who had recovered from COVID-19.

The chain's CDR3 is CASSPIGRGALYNEQFF. The DNA for the CDR3 is TGTGCCAGCTCACCTATCGGGCGGGGGGCACTCTACAATGAGCAGTTCTTC. This chain links TRBV18 with TRBJ2-1, with 8 positions matching TRBD2. V was clipped by 3 bases and J by 3 bases; unmatched bases: 10. Germline CDR1 reads KGHSH; CDR2 reads LQKENI. The CDR3 is made up of 17 amino acids.

V gene TRBV6-1 combines with J gene TRBJ1-5; 7 positions agree with TRBD1. CDR1 is MNHNS, CDR2 SASEGT, per germline. V lost 2 bases, J lost 4 bases, and 11 bases stayed unmatched. The CDR3 has 17 residues. CDR3 sequence reads: CASSEKTGFSLNQPQHF. As DNA, the CDR3 is TGTGCCAGCAGTGAAAAGACAGGGTTTTCGTTGAATCAGCCCCAGCATTTT.

This clone is a singleton in its sample. The rearrangement links TRBV5-5 to TRBJ1-2, with 9 positions matching TRBD1. The V and J ends lost 4 bases and 1 base, in that order; junction bases with no gene match: 5. Germline values: CDR1 SGHKS, CDR2 YYEKEE (reference sequence). The CDR3 loop spans 15 amino acids. CDR3 loop: CASSTGTGFNYGYTF. The CDR3 DNA reads TGTGCCAGCAGCACGGGGACAGGGTTTAACTATGGCTACACCTTC.

The genes are TRBV25-1 and TRBJ1-6; no clear D. This CDR3 contains 15 residues. V was shortened by 1 base and J by 10 bases, with 14 bases between the two germline ends. CDR1 is MGHDK, CDR2 SYGVNS, per germline. The CDR3 DNA is TGTGCCAGCAGTGAATTACCCGGGTTCGGCTCACCCCTCCACTTT. Its translation is CASSELPGFGSPLHF.

This chain connects TRBV28 to TRBJ1-5; 7 nucleotides agree with TRBD1. The V gene's germline CDR1 is MDHEN and CDR2 SYDVKM. The CDR3 is made up of 13 amino acids. J lost 4 bases, V lost 8 bases, and 5 bases had no gene match. This CDR3 is CASGRGPNQPQHF. The CDR3 DNA reads as TGTGCCAGCGGTAGGGGGCCGAATCAGCCCCAGCATTTT.

This clone was detected only a few times. This rearrangement joins TRBV10-1 to TRBJ2-7; D is possibly TRBD1 (5 bases). CDR3 size: 14 residues. The germline gives CDR1 WNHNN, CDR2 SYGVQD (reference sequence). V was trimmed by 2 bases and J by 0 bases, leaving 8 bases between them. CDR3 nucleotide sequence: TGCGCCAGCAGTGAGGGGGCTCGCTCCTACGAGCAGTACTTC. Its protein is CASSEGARSYEQYF.

This chain uses TRBV18 with TRBJ2-3; D is possibly TRBD2 (5 bases). Germline-derived CDR1 and CDR2 are KGHSH and LQKENI. Trimming shortened V by 1 base and J by 2 bases, and 13 bases separated the two germline ends. CDR3 size: 16 residues. The CDR3 is CASSPRRIAYTDTQYF. The CDR3 coding sequence is TGTGCCAGCTCACCACGGAGGATAGCGTACACAGATACGCAGTATTTT.

The genes are TRBV28 and TRBJ1-5; a possible D gene is TRBD1 (6 bases). Germline V gene lookup returns CDR1 MDHEN and CDR2 SYDVKM. This CDR3 spans 15 amino acids. V lost 6 bases to trimming and J lost 2 bases, with 14 bases between them. CDR3 bases: TGTGCCAGCAGAACAACAGGGTATGGCAATCAGCCCCAGCATTTT. Encoded protein: CASRTTGYGNQPQHF.

Notes on this clone: Other DNA sequences of this sample code for an identical CDR3. The rearrangement joins TRBV9 to TRBJ1-4, with a weak D call TRBD1 (5 bases). This CDR3 is 14 amino acids long. CDR1 is SGDLS and CDR2 is YYNGEE in the germline V gene. The V gene lost 1 base and the J gene lost 1 base, with 5 bases spanning the gap. The CDR3 bases are TGTGCCAGCAGCGTACAGGGAACTAATGAAAAACTGTTTTTT. Amino acid sequence: CASSVQGTNEKLFF.

This clone was counted a few times. The chain links TRBV5-3 to TRBJ1-4; D is possibly TRBD1 (6 bases). TRBV5-3 is annotated as an ORF whose role is uncertain. The CDR3 has 16 residues. V gave up 6 bases and J gave up 1 base, with 16 bases separating them. The CDR3, as DNA: TGTGCCAGAACCCTCCGGGGGGGGCGAACTAATGAAAAACTGTTTTTT. Amino acid sequence: CARTLRGGRTNEKLFF.